This T cell receptor (beta chain) stems from a study of shared T cell receptors in the human thymus. Trimming took off 6 bases at V and 0 bases at J, with 6 bases between the two ends. The germline gives CDR1 MDHEN, CDR2 SYDVKM. This CDR3 region has 13 residues. Some clones are missing from TCRdb's copy, which holds only in-frame ones; the method was immunoSEQ multiplex PCR. The data show a few hundred thousand clones, around 95% seen once. J is TRBJ1-3 and V is TRBV28; D is ambiguous. The specimen sequenced was thymocytes. The receptor's source is a human donor. The CDR3: CASRPFSGNTIYF. Here the CDR3 DNA reads TGTGCCAGCAGGCCCTTCTCTGGAAACACCATATATTTT.